This entry describes one TCR beta chain. The primer mix had 60 Vbeta and 13 Jbeta primers. Method: immunoSEQ multiplex PCR; TCRdb's copy keeps in-frame clones and lacks some. Among roughly 170,000 clones listed, around 79% were seen once. This entry belongs to a study of cytomegalovirus exposure and HLA in healthy donors. This CDR3 is built from 14 residues. Trimming shortened V by 2 bases and J by 6 bases, and 8 bases separated the two germline ends. Per the germline V gene, CDR1 is KGHSH and CDR2 is LQKENI. Nominal health characterized the donors when sampled, though unrecorded immune exposures were likely.

Input material: PBMCs. The chain recombines TRBV18 with TRBJ2-6; D gene uncertain. The receptor was isolated from a female donor in good health and CMV-seronegative. DNA of the CDR3: TGTGCCAGCTCACCAATCGAGGAGGCCAACGTCCTGACTTTC. Protein product: CASSPIEEANVLTF.